These 30 T cell receptor beta chains share one sample of origin, sequenced in a study of T cells in tuberculosis. The time point denotes: new active TB diagnosis, blood taken before or within 7 days of starting treatment. Clones were sequenced by immunoSEQ multiplex PCR, and TCRdb holds only the in-frame ones, with some missing. The sample lists about 34,000 clones, approximately 90% occurring once. Here the sequenced sample was PBMCs, taken at tuberculosis diagnosis. These TCRs come from an adult with tuberculosis.

This chain joins TRBV19 and TRBJ2-6; a possible D gene is TRBD1 (6 bases). The CDR3 has 21 amino acids. V was shortened by 1 base and J by 2 bases, with 24 bases between the two germline ends. The germline V gene encodes CDR1 LNHDA and CDR2 SQIVND (reference sequence). In nucleotides, the CDR3 is TGTGCCAGTAGTATAGGATGGGGGCAGGTCGGGTACTCTGCTGGGGCCAACGTCCTGACTTTC. Encoded protein: CASSIGWGQVGYSAGANVLTF.

V gene TRBV7-6 combines with J gene TRBJ2-7, with D possibly being TRBD1 (6 bases). Germline assignment: CDR1 SGHVS and CDR2 FNYEAQ. The CDR3 is 12 amino acids. V lost 5 bases to trimming and J lost 7 bases, with 12 bases between them. CDR3 amino acids: CASSTLGTEQYF. CDR3 DNA: TGTGCCAGCAGCACACTAGGGACAGAGCAGTACTTC.

This CDR3 reads CASGSLLDSPQFF. The CDR3 coding sequence is TGTGCCAGCGGTTCGCTACTCGATTCCCCCCAGTTCTTC. J is TRBJ2-1 and V is TRBV28; no clear D gene. The V end lost 8 bases, the J end lost 13 bases, and 21 bases lay between the germline ends. Germline CDR1 reads MDHEN; CDR2 reads SYDVKM. The CDR3 extends over 13 amino acids. Full variable domain (missing parts from reference TRBV28 and TRBJ2-1): DVKVTQSSRYLVKRTGEKVFLECVQDMDHENMFWYRQDPGLGLRLIYFSYDVKMKEKGDIPEGYSVSREKKERFSLILESASTNQTSMYLCASGSLLDSPQFFGPGTRLTVL.

The chain combines TRBV2 with TRBJ1-1; D is uncertain. Trimming pared 1 base from V and 10 bases from J, leaving 7 bases between. Germline V gene lookup returns CDR1 SNHLY and CDR2 FYNNEI. The CDR3 has 11 residues. In DNA form, the CDR3 reads TGTGCCAGCAGTGAAGAAGGAGGAGCTTTCTTT. Protein sequence: CASSEEGGAFF.

The chain recombines TRBV19 with TRBJ1-3, with D hard to call. Germline V gives CDR1 LNHDA, CDR2 SQIVND (reference sequence). Trimming took 4 bases from V and 0 from J, leaving 16 bases between them. The CDR3 runs 17 residues. CDR3 residues: CASSKQNIFSSGNTIYF. In DNA, the CDR3 is TGTGCCAGTAGTAAACAGAATATCTTTAGCTCTGGAAACACCATATATTTT.

The chain employs TRBV19 and TRBJ2-3, with D unclear. Germline V CDR1 and CDR2: LNHDA, SQIVND (reference sequence). The V end was cut by 5 bases, the J end by 0 bases, with 12 bases between. The CDR3 is 15 residues long. This CDR3 is CASSWQAASTDTQYF. CDR3 DNA: TGTGCCAGTAGTTGGCAGGCCGCTAGCACAGATACGCAGTATTTT.

V usage is TRBV29-1 and J usage is TRBJ1-2; 8 positions agree with TRBD1. Germline V gene data show CDR1 as SQVTM and CDR2 as ANQGSEA. V shed 4 bases, J shed 8 bases, and the junction held 9 bases outside the gene matches. The CDR3 has 13 amino acids. The CDR3 loop reads CSVVSQGAGGYTF. As DNA, the CDR3 is TGCAGCGTTGTTTCGCAGGGGGCCGGGGGCTACACCTTC.

The V and J genes are TRBV9 and TRBJ2-3; D gene uncertain. With 5 bases removed from V and 1 base from J, the gap between germline ends came to 14 bases. Per the germline V gene, CDR1 is SGDLS and CDR2 is YYNGEE. This CDR3 is built from 15 residues. The CDR3, as DNA: TGTGCCAGCAGAGATGATAGCACGGGCACAGATACGCAGTATTTT. It encodes CASRDDSTGTDTQYF.

The chain combines TRBV4-3 with TRBJ2-3; a weak D match, TRBD2 (6 bases). The CDR3 covers 17 residues. Germline-derived CDR1 and CDR2 are LGHNA and YSLEER. V was clipped by 0 bases and J by 0 bases, with 13 bases between them. The CDR3 DNA reads TGCGCCAGCAGCCAAGATCGGCGCGGGGTTAGCACAGATACGCAGTATTTT. Translation: CASSQDRRGVSTDTQYF.

This rearrangement joins TRBV4-1 to TRBJ1-3, with a possible D match to TRBD1 (6 bases). This CDR3 is built from 16 residues. The ends were cut back, 0 bases at V and 2 bases at J, with 11 bases in the middle. The germline V gene encodes CDR1 MGHRA and CDR2 YSYEKL. The DNA of the CDR3 is TGCGCCAGCAGCCAAGAGACAGGAGCCACTGGAAACACCATATATTTT. Protein: CASSQETGATGNTIYF.

The CDR3 sequence: CASSGQIGQGEADTQYF. CDR3 nucleotide sequence: TGTGCCAGCAGTGGACAAATAGGACAGGGGGAGGCAGATACGCAGTATTTT. The genes are TRBV6-1 and TRBJ2-3, with TRBD1 identical over 10 bases. The CDR3 sequence is 17 residues long. The germline CDR1 and CDR2 sequences are MNHNS and SASEGT. The trim removed 4 bases at V and 4 bases at J, leaving 11 bases unmatched.

This chain links TRBV30 with TRBJ1-6, with D unclear. Trimming removed 2 bases from V and 9 bases from J, with 17 bases in between. CDR1 GTSNPN and CDR2 SVGIG come from the germline V gene (reference sequence). The CDR3 loop spans 15 amino acids. The CDR3 loop is CAWSPGGRSGSPLHF. The CDR3 DNA reads TGTGCCTGGAGTCCCGGAGGGCGTTCCGGTTCACCCCTCCACTTT.

In regard to this clone: Additional DNA sequences in this sample encode the identical CDR3. The rearrangement links TRBV19 to TRBJ1-4; 8 bases match TRBD1. The V gene end was trimmed by 5 bases and the J gene end by 7 bases; junction bases not matched to a gene: 9. CDR1 is LNHDA and CDR2 is SQIVND in the germline V gene (reference sequence). The CDR3 runs 15 residues. The CDR3 is CASSLSGGAGEKLFF. The CDR3 DNA reads as TGTGCCAGTAGTCTGTCAGGGGGCGCGGGTGAAAAACTGTTTTTT.

The rearrangement uses TRBV12-5 and TRBJ1-6, with no clear D. This CDR3 is 14 amino acids long. Looked up from germline, CDR1 is LGHNT and CDR2 is FRNRAP. V was trimmed by 3 bases and J by 7 bases, leaving 10 bases between them. As DNA, the CDR3 is TGTGCTAGTGGTTTACTCGGCGGCAATTCACCCCTCCACTTT. It specifies CASGLLGGNSPLHF.

V gene TRBV11-2 combines with J gene TRBJ1-2, with unresolved D. This CDR3 contains 15 residues. Germline CDR1 and CDR2: SGHAT and FQNNGV. V was cut by 2 bases and J by 8 bases, with 18 bases left in between. The CDR3 spells CASSLSYGSAGGYTF. CDR3 nucleotide sequence: TGTGCCAGCAGCTTAAGTTACGGGTCAGCGGGGGGCTACACCTTC.

The rearrangement joins TRBV10-3 to TRBJ1-6; the match to TRBD1 covers 9 bases. V gave up 6 bases and J gave up 7 bases; unmatched junction bases: 4. Germline CDR1 ENHRY, CDR2 SYGVKD. The CDR3 contains 14 residues. The CDR3 DNA reads as TGTGCCATCAGACCGACAGGGGGAAATTCACCCCTCCACTTT. It translates to CAIRPTGGNSPLHF.

The V and J genes are TRBV4-3 and TRBJ2-7, with 7 bases aligning to TRBD1. CDR1 is LGHNA, CDR2 YSLEER, per germline. This CDR3 has 15 amino acids. After removal of 0 bases from V and 3 bases from J, the junction contained 5 bases not matched to a gene. As DNA, the CDR3 is TGCGCCAGCAGCCAAGAAAAGGGGGCATACTACGAGCAGTACTTC. It is translated as CASSQEKGAYYEQYF.

The chain combines TRBV4-1 with TRBJ1-5; D perhaps matches TRBD1 (6 bases). V was trimmed by 5 bases and J by 7 bases, leaving 15 bases between them. The CDR3 has 14 amino acids. The germline V gene encodes CDR1 MGHRA and CDR2 YSYEKL. This chain's CDR3 is CASSSPGGAQPQHF. For the CDR3, the DNA is TGCGCCAGCAGCTCCCCGGGGGGGGCACAGCCCCAGCATTTT.

The chain is built from TRBV5-4 and TRBJ1-6; TRBD1 aligns across 7 bases. In germline, CDR1 is SGHNT, CDR2 YYREEE (reference sequence). The CDR3 has 13 residues. V lost 5 bases and J lost 6; bases outside the gene matches: 2. CDR3: CASRDRANSPLHF. CDR3 DNA: TGTGCCAGCAGAGACAGGGCTAATTCACCCCTCCACTTT.

The genes are TRBV19 and TRBJ1-2; 11 bases match TRBD1. In germline, CDR1 is LNHDA, CDR2 SQIVND (reference sequence). Trimming removed 6 bases from V and 6 bases from J; junction bases left unmatched: 12. This CDR3 region has 16 residues. For the CDR3, the DNA is TGTGCCAGTAGCAAATTTCGGACAGGGGGCGATCATGGCTACACCTTC. Residues: CASSKFRTGGDHGYTF.

This clone was seen once. The chain links TRBV5-8 to TRBJ2-1; TRBD1 agrees at 9 bases. CDR1 and CDR2 (germline): SGHTS, YDEGEE. The CDR3 has 18 residues. The V gene end was trimmed by 0 bases and the J gene end by 5 bases; junction bases not matched to a gene: 12. Here the CDR3 DNA reads TGTGCCAGCAGCTTGGACAGGGGGCACGAAGATGGGAACAATGAGCAGTTCTTC. The encoded protein is CASSLDRGHEDGNNEQFF. Based on the CDR3 plus reference TRBV5-8 and TRBJ2-1, the full variable domain is EAGVTQSPTHLIKTRGQQATLRCSPISGHTSVYWYQQALGLGLQFLLWYDEGEERNRGNFPPRFSGRQFPNYSSELNVNALELEDSALYLCASSLDRGHEDGNNEQFFGPGTRLTVL.

The chain combines TRBV2 with TRBJ1-2; 7 bases agree with TRBD1. The CDR3 runs 13 residues. Germline V gene lookup returns CDR1 SNHLY and CDR2 FYNNEI. The trim removed 6 bases at V and 2 bases at J, leaving 3 bases unmatched. The DNA of the CDR3 is TGTGCCAGCAGCGAACAGGGGAACTATGGCTACACCTTC. Translation gives CASSEQGNYGYTF.

The chain recombines TRBV5-6 with TRBJ1-5; D possibly corresponds to TRBD1 (6 bases). The CDR3 totals 14 residues. Germline-derived CDR1 and CDR2 are SGHDT and YYEEEE. V lost 0 bases, J lost 6 bases, and 10 bases lay in between. CDR3 in DNA: TGTGCCAGCAGCTTGGGGGGGCAAGGTCAGCCCCAGCATTTT. Translation: CASSLGGQGQPQHF.

The V and J genes are TRBV6-1 and TRBJ1-1; possible D gene TRBD1, 6 bases. The germline gives CDR1 MNHNS, CDR2 SASEGT. V lost 1 base to trimming and J lost 5 bases, with 11 bases between them. The CDR3 runs 14 residues. CDR3 sequence (DNA): TGTGCCAGCAGTGAAGGGGCAGGGGAGACTGAAGCTTTCTTT. Its protein product is CASSEGAGETEAFF.

The rearrangement links TRBV28 to TRBJ1-1, with TRBD1 matching over 8 bases. The CDR3 runs to 15 residues. The junction had 8 bases not matched to a gene; V was cut back by 5 bases and J by 3 bases. Looked up from germline, CDR1 is MDHEN and CDR2 is SYDVKM. CDR3 amino acids: CASSPTGGGYTEAFF. The CDR3 DNA follows: TGTGCCAGCAGTCCAACAGGGGGGGGGTACACTGAAGCTTTCTTT. Full variable domain (rest looked up from reference TRBV28 and TRBJ1-1): DVKVTQSSRYLVKRTGEKVFLECVQDMDHENMFWYRQDPGLGLRLIYFSYDVKMKEKGDIPEGYSVSREKKERFSLILESASTNQTSMYLCASSPTGGGYTEAFFGQGTRLTVV.

The chain couples TRBV9 to TRBJ2-7, with D perhaps matching TRBD1 (5 bases). V was trimmed by 0 bases and J by 2 bases, leaving 15 bases between them. Looked up from germline, CDR1 is SGDLS and CDR2 is YYNGEE. The CDR3 is 16 residues long. CDR3 DNA: TGTGCCAGCAGCGTAGATTCAGGGCAACTCGCCTACGAGCAGTACTTC. It encodes CASSVDSGQLAYEQYF.

The chain recombines TRBV12-5 with TRBJ1-2; possible D gene TRBD1, 5 bases. CDR3 length: 15 amino acids. V was clipped by 1 base and J by 2 bases, with 11 bases between them. Germline-derived CDR1 and CDR2 are LGHNT and FRNRAP. CDR3 residues: CASGLGQPRNYGYTF. In DNA form, the CDR3 reads TGTGCTAGTGGTTTGGGACAGCCCCGAAACTATGGCTACACCTTC.

The gene calls are TRBV6-1 and TRBJ2-6; 7 bases match TRBD1. CDR3 length: 19 residues. Germline assignment: CDR1 MNHNS and CDR2 SASEGT. J gave up 2 bases and V 1 base, and 11 bases lay outside the gene matches. This chain's CDR3 is CASSEELTGFFTGANVLTF. The CDR3 region has the DNA TGTGCCAGCAGTGAAGAATTGACAGGGTTCTTTACTGGGGCCAACGTCCTGACTTTC.

In nucleotides, the CDR3 is TGCGCCAGCAGTGAGGGCGGGGCGGGCACAGATACGCAGTATTTT. Translating it yields CASSEGGAGTDTQYF. This sequence joins TRBV10-1 and TRBJ2-3; weak D call: TRBD2 (6 bases). The CDR3 contains 15 residues. V was trimmed by 2 bases and J by 1 base, leaving 10 bases between them. Germline assignment: CDR1 WNHNN and CDR2 SYGVQD (reference sequence).

The rearrangement uses TRBV7-8 and TRBJ2-3, with 13 bases lining up with TRBD2. With V trimmed by 5 bases and J by 2 bases, 16 bases remained unmatched. Looked up from germline, CDR1 is SGHVS and CDR2 is FQNEAQ. This CDR3 has 20 amino acids. CDR3 DNA sequence: TGTGCCAGCAGCCCCACGGGGGGGACTAGCGGGAACCTATTCACAGATACGCAGTATTTT. It yields the protein CASSPTGGTSGNLFTDTQYF.